This TCR beta chain came from a study of blood T cells in healthy people across ages. The draw of peripheral blood yielded ten milliliters from each donor. Each sample yielded at least 5.5 micrograms of PBMC total RNA. Germline V gene data show CDR1 as SNHLY and CDR2 as FYNNEI. Trimming removed 6 bases from V and 2 bases from J; junction bases left unmatched: 10. The CDR3 totals 16 residues. It was with a sample-barcoded 5' primer and a J-beta primer mix that a second PCR of about 7 to 12 cycles was run. TCRdb itself ran the 5' RACE reads through MiXCR, one entry per CDR3 protein. The sample yields 1.5 million to 2 million distinct CDR3 sequences, roughly 27% seen once. As regards this clonotype: Its antigen is unknown.

Study-level points and caveats: Higher diversity and more naive CD4+ cells were features of long-lived donors, compared to aged donors. While age rose, TCR beta diversity per million T cells dropped in a roughly linear way.

J is TRBJ2-4 and V is TRBV2; 7 bases are a match to TRBD1. This clonotype was obtained from a woman in her twenties or thirties in good health. Material: blood. The CDR3 nucleotides are TGTGCCAGCAGGCGTTCTATACAGGGGACCAAAAACATTCAGTACTTC. Translated: CASRRSIQGTKNIQYF. Looking up the rest from reference TRBV2 and TRBJ2-4 gives the full variable domain: EPEVTQTPSHQVTQMGQEVILRCVPISNHLYFYWYRQILGQKVEFLVSFYNNEISEKSEIFDDQFSVERPDGSNFTLKIRSTKLEDSAMYFCASRRSIQGTKNIQYFGAGTRLSVL.